The next 30 T cell receptor beta chains were all read from a single sample in a study of PD-1 blockade in classical Hodgkin lymphoma. Each patient relapsed following autologous stem cell transplantation, and prior brentuximab vedotin exposure differed. TCRdb's copy holds only in-frame clones and misses some; the assay was immunoSEQ multiplex PCR. The repertoire holds about 41,000 clones, with 65% to 80% as singletons. Sequencing used peripheral blood mononuclear cells (PBMCs), obtained at baseline. Every receptor here comes from a human donor with classical Hodgkin lymphoma.

Points on this clone: Other DNA sequences within the sample encode an identical CDR3. The V gene is TRBV5-1, the J gene TRBJ2-5; D call uncertain. The CDR3 spans 14 residues. V lost 0 bases and J lost 2, with 8 bases in between. Germline CDR1 is SGHRS and CDR2 is YFSETQ. The CDR3 nucleotides are TGCGCCAGCAGCTTGGTGGGGTCTCAAGAGACCCAGTACTTC. It translates to CASSLVGSQETQYF.

This chain links TRBV10-3 with TRBJ1-1; D gene uncertain. Germline CDR1 ENHRY, CDR2 SYGVKD. There are 13 residues in the CDR3. Deletions cut 4 bases from V and 0 bases from J, with 6 bases between. As DNA, the CDR3 is TGTGCCATCAGTGCGGGCATGAACACTGAAGCTTTCTTT. This gives the protein CAISAGMNTEAFF.

This chain connects TRBV9 to TRBJ2-3, with a weak D call TRBD1 (6 bases). V gave up 4 bases and J gave up 3 bases, with 15 bases separating them. Germline values: CDR1 SGDLS, CDR2 YYNGEE. This CDR3 has 15 residues. CDR3 in DNA: TGTGCCAGCAGCTCCAGGGGAGTCAAGACAGATACGCAGTATTTT. Protein: CASSSRGVKTDTQYF.

The gene calls are TRBV4-2 and TRBJ1-4; D remains ambiguous. Trimming took off 0 bases at V and 6 bases at J, with 14 bases between the two ends. The CDR3 runs 16 residues. CDR1 and CDR2 from the germline V gene are LGHNA and YNFKEQ. DNA of the CDR3: TGTGCCAGCAGCCAAGATTTGACGGGCACCTATGAAAAACTGTTTTTT. This translates into CASSQDLTGTYEKLFF.

The rearrangement uses TRBV30 and TRBJ1-2; 8 positions agree with TRBD1. This CDR3 spans 14 amino acids. The germline V gene encodes CDR1 GTSNPN and CDR2 SVGIG (reference sequence). Trimming cost V 5 bases and J 7 bases; bases outside gene matches: 12. CDR3 region: CAWVVKIDRGGYTF. Here the CDR3 DNA reads TGTGCCTGGGTCGTTAAAATCGACAGGGGTGGCTACACCTTC.

The V and J genes are TRBV19 and TRBJ1-2, with TRBD1 matching over 8 bases. The V segment lost 6 bases and the J segment 1 base; nucleotides outside the gene matches: 7. Germline V CDR1 and CDR2: LNHDA, SQIVND (reference sequence). The length of the CDR3 is 15 residues. CDR3 in amino acids: CASSPRTGLNYGYTF. The CDR3 DNA follows: TGTGCCAGTAGCCCTCGGACAGGGCTTAACTATGGCTACACCTTC.

In the case of this clone: At one end the junction does not follow the germline gene, possibly because of a read error. The same CDR3 also results from other DNA sequences found in this sample. The V and J genes are TRBV6-5 and TRBJ2-2, with 9 bases lining up with TRBD1. There are 15 residues in the CDR3. Germline V gives CDR1 MNHEY, CDR2 SVGAGI. In DNA form, the CDR3 reads TGTGCCAGCAGTCCTGGGACAGGGCGGGCCGGGGAGCTATTTTTT. This translates into CASSPGTGRAGELFF.

The chain employs TRBV15 and TRBJ2-3; 10 bases map to TRBD1. The CDR3 length is 17 residues. The J segment lost 1 base and the V segment lost 2 bases, leaving 6 bases of the junction unmatched. CDR1 LNHNV and CDR2 YYDKDF come from the germline V gene (reference sequence). CDR3 DNA: TGTGCCACCAGCAGAAGGCACGGGACAGGGGGCACAGATACGCAGTATTTT. Translating it yields CATSRRHGTGGTDTQYF.

This clone appeared many times. J is TRBJ1-1 and V is TRBV7-9; D remains unclear. In germline, CDR1 is SEHNR, CDR2 FQNEAQ (reference sequence). V was cut by 5 bases and J by 0 bases, with 7 bases left in between. This CDR3 has 13 residues. CDR3 DNA: TGTGCCAGCAGCGCGGAGGTGAACACTGAAGCTTTCTTT. Protein sequence: CASSAEVNTEAFF.

The chain links TRBV30 to TRBJ2-3; D is unclear. Deletions cut 2 bases from V and 4 bases from J, with 13 bases between. The germline CDR1 and CDR2 sequences are GTSNPN and SVGIG (reference sequence). The CDR3 is 14 amino acids. Here the CDR3 reads CAWSFGLWPDTQYF. The CDR3 DNA sequence: TGTGCCTGGAGTTTTGGTTTGTGGCCAGATACGCAGTATTTT. Full variable domain (remainder filled in from reference TRBV30 and TRBJ2-3): SQTIHQWPATLVQPVGSPLSLECTVEGTSNPNLYWYRQAAGRGLQLLFYSVGIGQISSEVPQNLSASRPQDRQFILSSKKLLLSDSGFYLCAWSFGLWPDTQYFGPGTRLTVL.

V is TRBV5-4 and J is TRBJ2-7; possible D gene TRBD1, 6 bases. This CDR3 is 14 amino acids long. Germline CDR1 SGHNT, CDR2 YYREEE (reference sequence). V lost 9 bases to trimming and J lost 7 bases, with 23 bases between them. As DNA, the CDR3 is TGTGCCACCAACTTTCAGGGGAGCTCGGGGGAGCAGTACTTC. This gives the protein CATNFQGSSGEQYF.

The chain uses TRBV19 and TRBJ1-5, with TRBD1 matching 7 bases. The V segment lost 6 bases and the J segment 4 bases; nucleotides outside the gene matches: 3. The CDR3 consists of 13 residues. CDR1 LNHDA and CDR2 SQIVND come from the germline V gene (reference sequence). The CDR3 sequence is CASSRGQNQPQHF. CDR3 DNA sequence: TGTGCCAGTAGCAGGGGACAGAATCAGCCCCAGCATTTT.

The CDR3 DNA follows: TGTGCCAGCTCTAAGGGGGCACTTGGCAATCAGCCCCAGCATTTT. Translation gives CASSKGALGNQPQHF. The genes are TRBV18 and TRBJ1-5, with 7 bases that match TRBD1. CDR3 length: 15 residues. V was clipped by 6 bases and J by 2 bases; unmatched bases: 7. CDR1 and CDR2 (germline): KGHSH, LQKENI.

The J gene is TRBJ2-5, the V gene TRBV6-5; 7 bases match TRBD2. The germline CDR1 and CDR2 sequences are MNHEY and SVGAGI. Germline trimming cut 2 bases from V and 2 bases from J; bases unmatched to any gene: 5. There are 15 residues in the CDR3. The CDR3 sequence is CASSYRDYSQETQYF. CDR3 bases: TGTGCCAGCAGTTACCGGGACTACTCACAAGAGACCCAGTACTTC.

For the CDR3, the DNA is TGCGCCAGCACCCTACAGGAGACCCAGTACTTC. This sequence encodes CASTLQETQYF. This chain uses TRBV5-1 with TRBJ2-5, with D unclear. Germline loops: CDR1 SGHRS, CDR2 YFSETQ. This CDR3 region has 11 residues. V lost 6 bases and J 5 bases, leaving 8 bases between the germline ends.

The chain uses TRBV6-6 and TRBJ2-7, with 8 bases lining up with TRBD1. Germline-derived CDR1 and CDR2 are MNHNY and SVGAGI (reference sequence). This CDR3 spans 13 amino acids. The trim removed 2 bases at V and 4 bases at J, leaving 1 base unmatched. This CDR3 reads CASSYGTGYEQYF. The CDR3 DNA is TGTGCCAGCAGTTACGGGACAGGTTACGAGCAGTACTTC.

The chain uses TRBV28 and TRBJ1-1, with no clear D. From germline, CDR1 is MDHEN and CDR2 SYDVKM. The length of the CDR3 is 11 residues. The V end was cut by 6 bases, the J end by 10 bases, with 12 bases between. The CDR3 region is CASRARLVAFF. DNA for the CDR3: TGTGCCAGCAGGGCCCGGTTAGTAGCTTTCTTT.

This chain links TRBV6-6 with TRBJ2-1; D is possibly TRBD2 (6 bases). V was trimmed by 5 bases and J by 8 bases, leaving 22 bases between them. Germline CDR1 is MNHNY and CDR2 is SVGAGI (reference sequence). This CDR3 has 16 residues. Here the CDR3 reads CASSGTSGSKFYEQFF. CDR3 coding DNA: TGTGCCAGCAGTGGGACGTCCGGGAGTAAGTTTTATGAGCAGTTCTTC.

The chain has TRBV11-1 and TRBJ1-1; no clear D gene. The length of the CDR3 is 15 residues. CDR1 and CDR2 from the germline V gene are SGHAT and FQDESV (reference sequence). Deletions cut 5 bases from V and 2 bases from J, with 15 bases between. CDR3 protein: CASSPPSGTNTEAFF. The CDR3 DNA reads as TGTGCCAGCAGCCCCCCCTCCGGTACAAACACTGAAGCTTTCTTT.

In DNA form, the CDR3 reads TGTGCCAGCAGTTACGGGCAGATGCCTTACGAGCAGTACTTC. The encoded protein is CASSYGQMPYEQYF. The chain uses TRBV6-6 and TRBJ2-7; D call uncertain. Per the germline V gene, CDR1 is MNHNY and CDR2 is SVGAGI (reference sequence). Trimming removed 2 bases at V and 4 bases at J, with 12 bases between. The CDR3 has 14 amino acids.

In its sample, this clone was seen a few times. The chain combines TRBV7-9 with TRBJ1-1; possible D gene TRBD1, 6 bases. CDR1 and CDR2 (germline): SEHNR, FQNEAQ (reference sequence). Trimming pared 2 bases from V and 6 bases from J, leaving 10 bases between. The CDR3 length is 13 residues. This CDR3 reads CASSLTGLAEAFF. CDR3 nucleotides: TGTGCCAGCAGCTTAACAGGGTTAGCTGAAGCTTTCTTT.

The chain is built from TRBV7-9 and TRBJ2-7; D is perhaps TRBD2 (6 bases). This CDR3 spans 13 amino acids. Germline V gene sequence: CDR1 SEHNR, CDR2 FQNEAQ (reference sequence). Trimming stripped 0 bases from V and 8 bases from J, with 11 bases between. The CDR3 spells CASSLASEGKQYF. In DNA, the CDR3 is TGTGCCAGCAGCTTAGCGTCGGAGGGGAAGCAGTACTTC.

The V gene is TRBV7-9, the J gene TRBJ1-1; no reliable D call. CDR3 length equals 14 residues. Germline CDR1 reads SEHNR; CDR2 reads FQNEAQ (reference sequence). V lost 3 bases to trimming and J lost 4 bases, with 12 bases between them. The CDR3 DNA sequence: TGTGCCAGCAGCTTTTGGGATGGCGGCACTGAAGCTTTCTTT. This encodes CASSFWDGGTEAFF.

The chain links TRBV4-1 to TRBJ1-4, with unresolved D. V was cut by 4 bases and J by 8 bases, with 5 bases left in between. Germline V gene lookup returns CDR1 MGHRA and CDR2 YSYEKL. The CDR3 has 11 amino acids. The CDR3 is CASSLREKLFF. Written as DNA, the CDR3 is TGCGCCAGCAGCCTGCGGGAAAAACTGTTTTTT.

This clone was detected once. The chain couples TRBV7-9 to TRBJ2-6, with 8 nucleotides matching TRBD1. This CDR3 has 15 residues. V was pared by 6 bases and J by 2 bases, with 3 bases of the junction left unmatched. Germline V gives CDR1 SEHNR, CDR2 FQNEAQ (reference sequence). This CDR3 is CASRSGQAGANVLTF. The CDR3 DNA reads TGTGCCAGCAGATCGGGACAGGCTGGGGCCAACGTCCTGACTTTC.

The chain uses TRBV6-5 and TRBJ1-5; tentatively, D is TRBD1 (5 bases). Trimming removed 5 bases at V and 2 bases at J, with 13 bases between. The CDR3 has 15 amino acids. Germline lookup yields CDR1 MNHEY and CDR2 SVGAGI. The CDR3 sequence is CASSPSGGGNQPQHF. DNA of the CDR3: TGTGCCAGCAGTCCCTCCGGGGGGGGCAATCAGCCCCAGCATTTT.

This sequence joins TRBV18 and TRBJ2-1; 7 nucleotides agree with TRBD1. The CDR3 contains 13 residues. Germline values: CDR1 KGHSH, CDR2 LQKENI. Trimming at V came to 3 bases and at J to 7 bases, leaving 3 bases not matched to a gene. CDR3 nucleotide sequence: TGTGCCAGCTCACCGGGGACAGTGAATGAGCAGTTCTTC. Its translation: CASSPGTVNEQFF.

CDR3 sequence: CASSLTGQSGYTF. CDR3 bases: TGTGCCAGCAGCCTGACAGGGCAAAGTGGCTACACCTTC. The chain is built from TRBV7-9 and TRBJ1-2; TRBD1 aligns across 7 bases. The junction had 7 bases not matched to a gene; V was cut back by 5 bases and J by 7 bases. Germline CDR1 is SEHNR and CDR2 is FQNEAQ (reference sequence). The CDR3 consists of 13 residues.

This clone was observed a handful of times. The chain couples TRBV14 to TRBJ2-7; unclear D gene. V gave up 3 bases and J gave up 1 base, with 7 bases separating them. This CDR3 is 13 amino acids long. Germline CDR1 is SGHDN and CDR2 is FVKESK. The DNA of the CDR3 is TGTGCCAGCAGCCACACCTCGTCCTACGAGCAGTACTTC. Residues: CASSHTSSYEQYF.

The chain uses TRBV13 and TRBJ2-7; TRBD2 matches 14 bases. Trimming cost V 10 bases and J 6 bases; bases outside gene matches: 14. Germline CDR1 reads PRHDT; CDR2 reads FYEKMQ (reference sequence). CDR3 length: 16 amino acids. CDR3 sequence: CATQQRGGTSGSEQYF. CDR3 bases: TGTGCCACACAACAACGAGGAGGGACTAGCGGGAGCGAGCAGTACTTC.